The 29 T cell receptor beta chains listed next were all sequenced from one sample in a study of identical twins (dated by TCRdb to the mid-2010s). Receptors were amplified or captured by 5' RACE. The reads were generated on an Illumina HiSeq 2000. TCRdb itself trimmed the public reads at Q25 with fastp, ran MiXCR and retained productive beta chains. Entries are consolidated by CDR3 protein sequence, retaining the most common genes and DNA. The table for this sample lists hundreds of thousands of distinct CDR3 sequences; 21% of them were counted only once. The ten largest clones add up to 4% to 5.5% of the sample. These sequences were also reported in another study, on T cells expressing NK-cell markers.

Sequencing used PBMCs. The receptors stem from a woman aged 18-29 years in good health.

Only a few counts were recorded for this clonotype. In nucleotides, the CDR3 is TGTGCCAGCAGGCAACCAGGGACTGAAGCTTTCTTT. Residues: CASRQPGTEAFF. The chain employs TRBV6-5 and TRBJ1-1, with D perhaps TRBD1 (5 bases). The CDR3 totals 12 residues. Germline CDR1 reads MNHEY; CDR2 reads SVGAGI. Trimming cost V 6 bases and J 5 bases, with 10 bases left between them.

This clonotype was found a few times. This chain connects TRBV11-2 to TRBJ2-4; a possible D gene is TRBD2 (5 bases). Germline-derived CDR1 and CDR2 are SGHAT and FQNNGV. This CDR3 has 18 amino acids. V lost 5 bases to trimming and J lost 0 bases, with 20 bases between them. CDR3 in DNA: TGTGCCAGCAGCCCGCGAGGGCCGGAATATCTAGCCAAAAACATTCAGTACTTC. Amino acid sequence: CASSPRGPEYLAKNIQYF.

The chain recombines TRBV5-1 with TRBJ2-5, with D hard to call. CDR3 length: 11 residues. Germline V gene data show CDR1 as SGHRS and CDR2 as YFSETQ. Trimming took 3 bases from V and 7 from J, leaving 7 bases between them. The CDR3 here is CASSYPGTQYF. The CDR3, as DNA: TGCGCCAGCAGCTATCCCGGGACCCAGTACTTC.

The rearrangement joins TRBV7-9 to TRBJ2-5; weak D call: TRBD2 (7 bases). This CDR3 is built from 13 residues. V was trimmed by 5 bases and J by 4 bases, leaving 11 bases between them. Germline V gene sequence: CDR1 SEHNR, CDR2 FQNEAQ (reference sequence). Here the CDR3 reads CASSRGGSETQYF. Written as DNA, the CDR3 is TGTGCCAGCAGCAGGGGGGGCTCAGAGACCCAGTACTTC.

In this sample, this clonotype turned up a few times. The CDR3 DNA reads TGCGCCAGCAGCTTGGAAACTCTTACGTCCGGGGCCAACGTCCTGACTTTC. It encodes CASSLETLTSGANVLTF. The rearrangement joins TRBV5-1 to TRBJ2-6; D gene uncertain. V gave up 0 bases and J gave up 4 bases, with 14 bases separating them. Germline CDR1 reads SGHRS; CDR2 reads YFSETQ. The CDR3 sequence is 17 residues long.

This clonotype was observed a few times. This chain joins TRBV6-5 and TRBJ2-7; D is possibly TRBD1 (6 bases). Trimming removed 4 bases from V and 5 bases from J, with 12 bases in between. The CDR3 is 13 residues long. Germline V gene sequence: CDR1 MNHEY, CDR2 SVGAGI. CDR3 loop: CASSFLRQDEQYF. CDR3 coding DNA: TGTGCCAGCAGTTTCCTGAGACAGGACGAGCAGTACTTC.

The genes are TRBV7-9 and TRBJ2-1; possibly TRBD1 or TRBD2 for D (5 bases each). The germline V and J ends were trimmed by 4 bases and 4 bases, with 14 bases remaining between them. CDR1 and CDR2 (germline): SEHNR, FQNEAQ (reference sequence). CDR3 length: 15 residues. The CDR3 region is CASSWTEGTYNEQFF. In nucleotides, the CDR3 is TGTGCCAGCAGCTGGACGGAAGGGACGTACAATGAGCAGTTCTTC.

CDR3 in amino acids: CASRTTSGGDYEQYF. In DNA form, the CDR3 reads TGCGCCAGCAGGACTACTAGCGGGGGGGACTACGAGCAGTACTTC. The gene calls are TRBV10-2 and TRBJ2-7, with 13 bases identical to TRBD2. The CDR3 is 15 residues long. Germline V gives CDR1 WSHSY, CDR2 SAAADI. Trimming cost V 6 bases and J 3 bases; bases outside gene matches: 5.

The chain links TRBV6-2 or TRBV6-3 to TRBJ2-1, with D perhaps matching TRBD2 (7 bases). V was cut by 0 bases and J by 1 base, with 16 bases left in between. The CDR3 consists of 18 residues. Germline V gives CDR1 MNHEY, CDR2 SVGEGT. The CDR3 loop reads CASSYSSRGGGSYNEQFF. In DNA, the CDR3 is TGTGCCAGCAGTTACTCGTCTCGGGGAGGGGGATCCTACAATGAGCAGTTCTTC.

The chain has TRBV7-9 and TRBJ2-5; D is unresolved. Germline lookup yields CDR1 SEHNR and CDR2 FQNEAQ (reference sequence). Trimming left V 1 base short and J 4 bases short, with 7 bases between. The CDR3 is 13 amino acids. The CDR3 bases are TGTGCCAGCAGCTTAGGGAATGGAGAGACCCAGTACTTC. Residues: CASSLGNGETQYF.

This clonotype has just a few counts. The chain uses TRBV11-3 and TRBJ2-7; 7 nucleotides align to TRBD1. Unmatched junction bases numbered 5, after V lost 4 bases and J lost 2 bases. Germline loops: CDR1 SGHNT, CDR2 YENEEA. The length of the CDR3 is 14 residues. Here the CDR3 reads CASSSAGGPYEQYF. CDR3 in DNA: TGTGCCAGCAGCTCAGCAGGGGGTCCCTACGAGCAGTACTTC.

This clonotype was seen a few times. This rearrangement joins TRBV20-1 to TRBJ1-2; D gene uncertain. The CDR3 has 13 residues. CDR1 and CDR2 (germline): DFQATT, SNEGSKA (reference sequence). V lost 8 bases to trimming and J lost 4 bases, with 17 bases between them. CDR3 coding DNA: TGCAGTACCTCGAAGGGAGACGGCTATGGCTACACCTTC. It is translated as CSTSKGDGYGYTF.

This clonotype was detected a few times. The chain recombines TRBV6-1 with TRBJ2-7; TRBD2 agrees at 8 bases. CDR1 MNHNS and CDR2 SASEGT come from the germline V gene. The CDR3 is 15 residues long. V lost 5 bases and J lost 0; bases outside the gene matches: 6. CDR3 nucleotide sequence: TGTGCCAGCAGTCCGCCACTAGCGGCCTCCTACGAGCAGTACTTC. It is translated as CASSPPLAASYEQYF.

This chain uses TRBV7-9 with TRBJ2-7; 7 bases align to TRBD1. With V trimmed by 5 bases and J by 2 bases, 6 bases remained unmatched. The CDR3 spans 14 residues. CDR1 and CDR2 from the germline V gene are SEHNR and FQNEAQ (reference sequence). CDR3 bases: TGTGCCAGCAGCCCCACAGGGGCCGCCTACGAGCAGTACTTC. This codes for CASSPTGAAYEQYF.

J is TRBJ2-5 and V is TRBV29-1; perhaps D is TRBD1 or TRBD2 (5 bases each). This CDR3 contains 14 residues. Trimming removed 4 bases at V and 4 bases at J, with 16 bases between. In germline, CDR1 is SQVTM, CDR2 ANQGSEA. The CDR3 DNA is TGCAGCGTTGGGCCAGGGAGTATGGGAGAGACCCAGTACTTC. Its protein is CSVGPGSMGETQYF. Filled out from reference TRBV29-1 and TRBJ2-5, the complete variable domain reads SAVISQKPSRDICQRGTSLTIQCQVDSQVTMMFWYRQQPGQSLTLIATANQGSEATYESGFVIDKFPISRPNLTFSTLTVSNMSPEDSSIYLCSVGPGSMGETQYFGPGTRLLVL.

This clonotype was seen more than once but under ten times. This chain links TRBV3-1 with TRBJ1-2, with D possibly matching TRBD1 (6 bases). Trimming took 0 bases from V and 8 from J, leaving 16 bases between them. Germline CDR1 LGHDT, CDR2 YNNKEL (reference sequence). This CDR3 has 15 residues. In DNA form, the CDR3 reads TGTGCCAGCAGCCAAGACGGTTGGGGTGACAGGGGCTACACCTTC. Its translation is CASSQDGWGDRGYTF.

The J gene is TRBJ2-1, the V gene TRBV4-3, with TRBD2 matching over 10 bases. The germline V gene has CDR1 LGHNA and CDR2 YSLEER. The CDR3 is made up of 16 amino acids. The trim removed 0 bases at V and 7 bases at J, leaving 6 bases unmatched. Here the CDR3 DNA reads TGCGCCAGCAGCCAAGATCGAGCGGGAGGGCCGAATGAGCAGTTCTTC. Protein product: CASSQDRAGGPNEQFF.

In its sample, this clonotype was seen a few times. The chain recombines TRBV20-1 with TRBJ2-7; 12 bases line up with TRBD2. From germline, CDR1 is DFQATT and CDR2 SNEGSKA (reference sequence). V was pared by 4 bases and J by 2 bases, with 3 bases of the junction left unmatched. The CDR3 has 14 residues. The CDR3: CSAKGLAGTYEQYF. The DNA for the CDR3 is TGCAGTGCTAAAGGACTAGCGGGGACCTACGAGCAGTACTTC.

The V and J genes are TRBV5-1 and TRBJ2-3, with 9 bases lining up with TRBD2. CDR3 length: 14 residues. Looked up from germline, CDR1 is SGHRS and CDR2 is YFSETQ. J gave up 3 bases and V 5 bases, and 4 bases lay outside the gene matches. The DNA of the CDR3 is TGCGCCAGCAGGCGGGGGGGCAATACAGATACGCAGTATTTT. This sequence encodes CASRRGGNTDTQYF. The variable domain in full, with the rest retrieved from reference TRBV5-1 and TRBJ2-3, is KAGVTQTPRYLIKTRGQQVTLSCSPISGHRSVSWYQQTPGQGLQFLFEYFSETQRNKGNFPGRFSGRQFSNSRSEMNVSTLELGDSALYLCASRRGGNTDTQYFGPGTRLTVL.

V and J are TRBV12-3 or TRBV12-4 and TRBJ2-3, with D possibly TRBD2 on 7 matching bases. CDR3 size: 14 residues. V gave up 3 bases and J gave up 5 bases, with 12 bases separating them. CDR3 region: CASSFGGAIDTQYF. CDR3 bases: TGTGCCAGCAGTTTTGGGGGGGCGATAGATACGCAGTATTTT.

The rearrangement uses TRBV27 and TRBJ2-3; 7 positions agree with TRBD2. CDR1 is MNHEY, CDR2 SMNVEV, per germline (reference sequence). J lost 9 bases, V lost 9 bases, and 15 bases had no gene match. The CDR3 is 14 amino acids. The CDR3 loop is CASRSGGVLNTQYF. For the CDR3, the DNA is TGTGCCAGTAGAAGTGGGGGGGTATTAAACACGCAGTATTTT.

The J gene is TRBJ2-7, the V gene TRBV29-1, with D possibly being TRBD2 (5 bases). The CDR3 sequence is 12 residues long. V lost 7 bases, J lost 3 bases, and 13 bases lay in between. Per the germline V gene, CDR1 is SQVTM and CDR2 is ANQGSEA. CDR3 bases: TGCAGCGGGAGGACCCCAAGCTACGAGCAGTACTTC. Protein: CSGRTPSYEQYF.

This clonotype was detected a few times. V usage is TRBV7-2 and J usage is TRBJ1-2; D is ambiguous. Germline CDR1 is SGHTA and CDR2 is FQGNSA. The CDR3 covers 13 residues. V was clipped by 5 bases and J by 8 bases, with 15 bases between them. CDR3 protein: CASSPGPLAGYTF. DNA of the CDR3: TGTGCCAGCAGCCCCGGCCCGCTGGCGGGCTACACCTTC.

This clonotype was counted a few times. V usage is TRBV20-1 and J usage is TRBJ1-1, with 7 bases lining up with TRBD1. The trim removed 6 bases at V and 3 bases at J, leaving 4 bases unmatched. CDR3 length: 12 residues. Germline CDR1 is DFQATT and CDR2 is SNEGSKA (reference sequence). In DNA form, the CDR3 reads TGCAGTGCGGTTGACAGGGACACTGAAGCTTTCTTT. Its protein product is CSAVDRDTEAFF.

This clonotype has only a few counts. V gene TRBV20-1 combines with J gene TRBJ1-4; D is uncertain. The CDR3 covers 14 residues. CDR1 is DFQATT, CDR2 SNEGSKA, per germline (reference sequence). Trimming shortened V by 0 bases and J by 7 bases, and 12 bases separated the two germline ends. The CDR3 is CSARDRRSTEKLFF. The CDR3, as DNA: TGCAGTGCTAGAGATCGGCGGTCAACTGAAAAACTGTTTTTT.

In this sample, this clonotype turned up a few times. The chain has TRBV18 and TRBJ2-3; D possibly corresponds to TRBD2 (6 bases). CDR1 and CDR2 from the germline V gene are KGHSH and LQKENI. Trimming stripped 5 bases from V and 5 bases from J, with 17 bases between. This CDR3 has 15 amino acids. The CDR3 region has the DNA TGTGCCAGCTCATCAGTCGGGGGTTCGGAAGATACGCAGTATTTT. This translates into CASSSVGGSEDTQYF. Variable domain in full (rest from reference TRBV18 and TRBJ2-3): NAGVMQNPRHLVRRRGQEARLRCSPMKGHSHVYWYRQLPEEGLKFMVYLQKENIIDESGMPKERFSAEFPKEGPSILRIQQVVRGDSAAYFCASSSVGGSEDTQYFGPGTRLTVL.

This clonotype has more than one count but fewer than ten. The rearrangement joins TRBV20-1 to TRBJ1-2; D uncertain. Trimming removed 2 bases from V and 10 bases from J, with 11 bases in between. The CDR3 is 11 residues long. Germline loops: CDR1 DFQATT, CDR2 SNEGSKA (reference sequence). This CDR3 is CSARTRTLYTF. For the CDR3, the DNA is TGCAGTGCTAGAACCAGGACCCTCTACACCTTC.

This clonotype was recorded at least ten times. The rearrangement joins TRBV9 to TRBJ2-1; D gene uncertain. Trimming cost V 7 bases and J 0 bases, with 11 bases left between them. From germline, CDR1 is SGDLS and CDR2 YYNGEE. The CDR3 consists of 14 residues. As DNA, the CDR3 is TGTGCCAGCGGAGACTGGAGCTCCTACAATGAGCAGTTCTTC. Its protein is CASGDWSSYNEQFF.

This sequence joins TRBV27 and TRBJ1-6; D gene uncertain. Trimming pared 6 bases from V and 5 bases from J, leaving 14 bases between. Germline CDR1 reads MNHEY; CDR2 reads SMNVEV (reference sequence). The CDR3 totals 15 residues. CDR3 amino acids: CASSPVVGHNSPLHF. The DNA of the CDR3 is TGTGCCAGCAGCCCAGTGGTCGGCCATAATTCACCCCTCCACTTT.